The entry below gives a single TCR beta chain sequence along with its context. This entry is derived from a study of T cell changes during pregnancy in multiple sclerosis. The CDR3 consists of 16 residues. CDR1 is LGHNA and CDR2 is YNFKEQ in the germline V gene. V was cut by 0 bases and J by 6 bases, with 14 bases left in between. TCRdb's copy holds only in-frame clones and misses some; the assay was immunoSEQ multiplex PCR. The sample shows 30,000 to 45,000 clones, about nine tenths of them seen only once. Sequenced here: CD4+ T cells from peripheral blood mononuclear cells, sampled before pregnancy. This sequence joins TRBV4-2 and TRBJ1-4, with D tentatively TRBD1 (5 bases). This TCR came from a female donor with multiple sclerosis, enrolled in a pregnancy study. In DNA, the CDR3 is TGTGCCAGCAGCCAAGAGGCGGACACTCCGGATGAAAAACTGTTTTTT. It encodes CASSQEADTPDEKLFF.